This is a list of T cell receptor beta chains from one sample in a study of cytomegalovirus exposure and HLA in healthy donors. The table came from immunoSEQ multiplex PCR; TCRdb's copy has only in-frame clones and leaves some out. The repertoire has about 170,000 clones, around three quarters of them found once; the top ten carry under 2.5%. Source material: PBMCs. The receptor set was obtained from a woman under 40 in good health and CMV-seropositive. Both conserved end residues are trimmed from each CDR3. The order of the fields is V gene, J gene, CDR3 protein.

>TRBV19|TRBJ1-1
ASSPQSVMNTEAF
>TRBV5-4|TRBJ1-1
ASSSAGQGNTEAF
>TRBV5-4|TRBJ1-2
ASSLDPRTALMSGYT
>TRBV7-2|TRBJ2-3
ASSLLTGTDTQY
>TRBV30|TRBJ1-3
AWSLNAGGRNTIY
>TRBV21-1|TRBJ1-2
ASSPRQGDGYT
>TRBV29-1|TRBJ2-7
SVAGTGIYEQY
>TRBV9|TRBJ2-2
ASSVSGNTGELF
>TRBV6-1|TRBJ1-1
ASSVDSWVNTEAF
>TRBV2|TRBJ2-3
ASSADRGHTDTQY
>TRBV10-3|TRBJ2-7
AIQREGSYEQY
>TRBV6-5|TRBJ2-7
ASRIRGYEQY
>TRBV5-6|TRBJ1-1
ASSWGTGVAF
>TRBV27|TRBJ1-1
ASSLGQGSMNTEAF
>TRBV27|TRBJ1-6
ASSFLQGSSPLH
>TRBV19|TRBJ1-5
ASSISQGANIQPQH
>TRBV5-1|TRBJ2-1
ASRMEGVPYNEQF
>TRBV5-4|TRBJ2-1
ASSPPLALGRNEQF